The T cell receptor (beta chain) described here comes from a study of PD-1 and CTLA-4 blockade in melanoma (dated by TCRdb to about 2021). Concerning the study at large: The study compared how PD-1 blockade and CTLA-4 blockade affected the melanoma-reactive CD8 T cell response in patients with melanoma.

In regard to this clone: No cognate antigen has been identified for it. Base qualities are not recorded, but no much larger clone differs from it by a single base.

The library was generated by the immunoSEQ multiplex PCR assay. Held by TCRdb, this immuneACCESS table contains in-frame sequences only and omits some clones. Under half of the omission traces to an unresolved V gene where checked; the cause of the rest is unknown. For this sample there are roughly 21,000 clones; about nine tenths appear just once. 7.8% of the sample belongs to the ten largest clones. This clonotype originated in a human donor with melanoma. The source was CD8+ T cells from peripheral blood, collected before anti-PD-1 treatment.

The CDR3 region has the sequence CASSSFRGTGENYTF. The nucleotide sequence reads TGTGCCAGCAGTTCCTTTAGGGGGACAGGGGAGAACTACACCTTC. The rearranged segments are TRBV6-6 and TRBJ1-2, with 10 bases matching TRBD1. The CDR3, from cysteine to phenylalanine, totals 15 residues. Only the CDR3 part of the read is kept: 45 bases, read in frame from the first base. Unmatched junction bases come to 12, with V trimmed by 4 bases and J by 10 bases. The germline V gene (reference sequence) gives CDR1 as MNHNY and CDR2 as SVGAGI.